The 25 T cell receptor beta chains reported below all come from one sample, sequenced in a study of CD8 T cells in ankylosing spondylitis (dated by TCRdb to about 2017). The library was obtained by 5' RACE. The sequencer listed for this sample is Illumina MiSeq. TCRdb trimmed the raw reads at Q25, called clones with MiXCR and kept productive beta chains. Rows with a matching CDR3 protein are joined into one entry that keeps the most common DNA and genes. The sample yields 15,000 to 20,000 distinct CDR3 sequences; around 8% were counted once. The top ten clones comprise less than 35% of the sample. The sequencing sample was made of blood. These TCRs come from a male donor with ankylosing spondylitis or in good health (not recorded which).

In its sample, this clonotype was seen many times. The chain combines TRBV5-1 with TRBJ2-1; the D gene is possibly TRBD2 (6 bases). The CDR3 sequence is 14 residues long. Germline-derived CDR1 and CDR2 are SGHRS and YFSETQ. V was pared by 0 bases and J by 5 bases, with 9 bases between. For the CDR3, the DNA is TGCGCCAGCAGCTTGGATCTAGCGAACAATGAGCAGTTCTTC. It codes for CASSLDLANNEQFF.

DNA of the CDR3: TGCGCCAGCAGCTTGCTCAGCTCGACTTACAATGAGCAGTTCTTC. Translated: CASSLLSSTYNEQFF. The rearrangement links TRBV5-1 to TRBJ2-1; D call uncertain. V gave up 1 base and J gave up 4 bases, with 12 bases separating them. CDR1 SGHRS and CDR2 YFSETQ come from the germline V gene. This CDR3 has 15 amino acids.

The rearrangement uses TRBV10-3 and TRBJ2-3; 8 positions match TRBD1. Trimming at V came to 8 bases and at J to 4 bases, leaving 5 bases not matched to a gene. The CDR3 sequence is 13 residues long. Germline assignment: CDR1 ENHRY and CDR2 SYGVKD. CDR3 in DNA: TGTGCCATCCGAGGACAGGGAGCAGATACGCAGTATTTT. Its translation: CAIRGQGADTQYF.

The chain has TRBV20-1 and TRBJ1-5, with 9 bases identical to TRBD1. The V gene's germline CDR1 is DFQATT and CDR2 SNEGSKA (reference sequence). The CDR3 contains 13 residues. V lost 2 bases, J lost 13 bases, and 9 bases stayed unmatched. This CDR3 reads CSARQDRGLTQHF. For the CDR3, the DNA is TGCAGTGCTAGACAGGACAGGGGTCTGACGCAGCATTTT.

The chain uses TRBV28 and TRBJ2-5; 9 bases are shared with TRBD2. The length of the CDR3 is 19 residues. The germline CDR1 and CDR2 sequences are MDHEN and SYDVKM. V trimming: 3 bases; J trimming: 1 base; junction bases outside the gene matches: 15. The CDR3 is CASSFPLKGIAGAQETQYF. The CDR3 DNA sequence: TGTGCCAGCAGTTTCCCCCTTAAGGGAATAGCGGGAGCCCAAGAGACCCAGTACTTC.

The V gene is TRBV20-1, the J gene TRBJ2-3; 8 bases agree with TRBD2. Germline values: CDR1 DFQATT, CDR2 SNEGSKA (reference sequence). This CDR3 comprises 14 residues. The V and J ends lost 3 bases and 3 bases, in that order; junction bases with no gene match: 5. In DNA form, the CDR3 reads TGCAGTGCTAGTAGTAGCGGGACTACAGATACGCAGTATTTT. Its translation is CSASSSGTTDTQYF.

The V call is TRBV20-1, the J call TRBJ2-2, with TRBD1 matching 8 bases. CDR1 and CDR2 from the germline V gene are DFQATT and SNEGSKA (reference sequence). J was trimmed by 1 base and V by 4 bases; bases with no gene match: 2. This CDR3 comprises 14 residues. The CDR3, as DNA: TGCAGTGCTACGGGACAGGTGAACACCGGGGAGCTGTTTTTT. It encodes CSATGQVNTGELFF.

This clonotype has at least ten counts. The chain joins TRBV29-1 to TRBJ2-1, with 7 bases matching TRBD2. V was clipped by 4 bases and J by 0 bases; unmatched bases: 15. The CDR3 covers 18 residues. CDR1 and CDR2 from the germline V gene are SQVTM and ANQGSEA. CDR3 nucleotides: TGCAGCGTTGGGGACCGGGGCGGGAGTAGGAGCTCCTACAATGAGCAGTTCTTC. This gives the protein CSVGDRGGSRSSYNEQFF.

This clonotype was seen ten or more times. The V and J genes are TRBV7-9 and TRBJ2-3; TRBD2 aligns across 15 bases. Germline lookup yields CDR1 SEHNR and CDR2 FQNEAQ (reference sequence). Germline trimming cut 5 bases from V and 2 bases from J; bases unmatched to any gene: 11. CDR3 length equals 19 residues. The CDR3 sequence: CASSQLPGLAGGATDTQYF. CDR3 coding DNA: TGTGCCAGCAGCCAGTTGCCGGGACTAGCGGGGGGCGCCACAGATACGCAGTATTTT.

This clonotype was recorded many times. This chain joins TRBV20-1 and TRBJ2-5, with a tentative D call TRBD2 (6 bases). The CDR3 covers 16 residues. V dropped 0 bases and J dropped 7 bases, with 21 bases sitting between them. In germline, CDR1 is DFQATT, CDR2 SNEGSKA (reference sequence). The CDR3 DNA reads as TGCAGTGCTAGAGATTCCGGCGTTGCGGCCGGGGGGACCCAGTACTTC. It encodes CSARDSGVAAGGTQYF.

The chain has TRBV20-1 and TRBJ1-4; TRBD1 might be the D (5 bases). Germline loops: CDR1 DFQATT, CDR2 SNEGSKA (reference sequence). CDR3 length: 13 amino acids. V lost 8 bases, J lost 6 bases, and 16 bases lay in between. The CDR3 DNA reads as TGCAGTTCCCGCCCCCAGGGAGATGAAAAACTGTTTTTT. This encodes CSSRPQGDEKLFF.

The chain joins TRBV2 to TRBJ2-1; TRBD1 agrees at 9 bases. Germline V lookup: CDR1 SNHLY, CDR2 FYNNEI. The J segment lost 9 bases and the V segment lost 4 bases, leaving 7 bases of the junction unmatched. The CDR3 runs 14 residues. CDR3 sequence: CASSVVQGAGEQFF. DNA of the CDR3: TGTGCCAGCAGTGTAGTACAGGGGGCGGGTGAGCAGTTCTTC.

This chain joins TRBV12-3 or TRBV12-4 and TRBJ1-1; D possibly corresponds to TRBD1 (5 bases). This CDR3 is built from 13 residues. The V end was cut by 6 bases, the J end by 4 bases, with 12 bases between. The CDR3 region has the DNA TGTGCCAGCAGGCTACGGACAAGCACTGAAGCTTTCTTT. Its translation: CASRLRTSTEAFF.

Relative to its sample, this clonotype is medium-sized. The chain employs TRBV5-1 and TRBJ2-3, with TRBD2 identical over 7 bases. The germline V gene encodes CDR1 SGHRS and CDR2 YFSETQ. This CDR3 has 15 amino acids. J lost 3 bases, V lost 4 bases, and 8 bases had no gene match. This CDR3 reads CASSLGRMETDTQYF. The DNA of the CDR3 is TGCGCCAGCAGCCTCGGGAGGATGGAGACAGATACGCAGTATTTT.

In its sample, this clonotype was seen many times. The chain has TRBV14 and TRBJ2-7; possible D gene TRBD1, 5 bases. CDR1 and CDR2 from the germline V gene are SGHDN and FVKESK. The V end lost 4 bases, the J end lost 6 bases, and 19 bases lay between the germline ends. The CDR3 extends over 15 amino acids. The CDR3 sequence is CASSPQGGSPSEQYV. CDR3 in DNA: TGTGCCAGCAGCCCCCAGGGCGGTTCCCCTAGCGAGCAGTACGTC.

This clonotype was seen ten or more times. This chain uses TRBV5-1 with TRBJ2-1; TRBD2 is a possible D gene (6 bases). Germline values: CDR1 SGHRS, CDR2 YFSETQ. Trimming took 0 bases from V and 6 from J, leaving 10 bases between them. The CDR3 spans 14 residues. CDR3 region: CASSLARGSNEQFF. CDR3 coding DNA: TGCGCCAGCAGCTTGGCCCGGGGGTCCAATGAGCAGTTCTTC. The full variable domain, completed using reference TRBV5-1 and TRBJ2-1, is KAGVTQTPRYLIKTRGQQVTLSCSPISGHRSVSWYQQTPGQGLQFLFEYFSETQRNKGNFPGRFSGRQFSNSRSEMNVSTLELGDSALYLCASSLARGSNEQFFGPGTRLTVL.

This chain links TRBV5-1 with TRBJ1-3; unclear D gene. Trimming removed 3 bases at V and 0 bases at J, with 13 bases between. From germline, CDR1 is SGHRS and CDR2 YFSETQ. This CDR3 region has 16 residues. DNA for the CDR3: TGCGCCAGCAGCTCGTCCGCGCTTAGCTCTGGAAACACCATATATTTT. Its protein product is CASSSSALSSGNTIYF.

This clonotype came up many times. This chain connects TRBV20-1 to TRBJ2-3; 9 bases line up with TRBD2. Looked up from germline, CDR1 is DFQATT and CDR2 is SNEGSKA (reference sequence). The CDR3 totals 20 residues. The V gene end was trimmed by 4 bases and the J gene end by 0 bases; junction bases not matched to a gene: 20. CDR3 residues: CSANSATSGTFTSSTDTQYF. As DNA, the CDR3 is TGCAGTGCTAATAGTGCGACTAGCGGAACCTTCACCTCTAGCACAGATACGCAGTATTTT.

This clonotype was found many times. This chain uses TRBV27 with TRBJ1-1; no clear D gene. This CDR3 has 14 amino acids. From germline, CDR1 is MNHEY and CDR2 SMNVEV (reference sequence). The V gene lost 5 bases and the J gene lost 1 base, with 11 bases spanning the gap. Here the CDR3 DNA reads TGTGCCAGCAGTCCCCAGACACCGAACACTGAAGCTTTCTTT. Protein product: CASSPQTPNTEAFF.

This clonotype was counted many times. V and J are TRBV12-3 or TRBV12-4 and TRBJ2-1, with D unclear. CDR3 length: 16 residues. V lost 3 bases to trimming and J lost 5 bases, with 17 bases between them. CDR3 nucleotides: TGTGCCAGCAGTTTTGTCAAGCGAACGTTGAACAATGAGCAGTTCTTC. It encodes CASSFVKRTLNNEQFF.

This clonotype came up many times. The V call is TRBV12-3 or TRBV12-4, the J call TRBJ2-5, with TRBD2 matching 7 bases. The CDR3 has 15 residues. The trim removed 2 bases at V and 3 bases at J, leaving 6 bases unmatched. Here the CDR3 reads CASSLSPGREETQYF. The CDR3 nucleotides are TGTGCCAGCAGTTTATCCCCAGGGAGGGAAGAGACCCAGTACTTC.

The chain uses TRBV12-3 or TRBV12-4 and TRBJ1-1; 8 bases fit TRBD1. Losses at the gene ends were 3 bases for V and 1 base for J; bases not matched to a gene: 4. The CDR3 loop spans 15 amino acids. The CDR3: CASSFSGGWNTEAFF. The CDR3 bases are TGTGCCAGCAGTTTCTCAGGGGGCTGGAACACTGAAGCTTTCTTT.

This clonotype was counted many times. The chain is built from TRBV7-3 and TRBJ1-1; D ambiguous. V lost 1 base to trimming and J lost 7 bases, with 1 base between them. The CDR3 totals 10 residues. The germline V gene encodes CDR1 SGHTA and CDR2 FQGTGA. The chain's CDR3 is CASSLIEAFF. In DNA, the CDR3 is TGTGCCAGCAGCTTAATTGAAGCTTTCTTT.

This chain connects TRBV29-1 to TRBJ1-1; D is uncertain. CDR3 length equals 11 residues. Trimming stripped 2 bases from V and 6 bases from J, with 7 bases between. CDR1 is SQVTM, CDR2 ANQGSEA, per germline. The CDR3, as DNA: TGCAGCGTTGAACAGAGGGCTGAAGCTTTCTTT. Translation gives CSVEQRAEAFF.

This clonotype was picked up many times. The chain employs TRBV6-5 and TRBJ2-2, with a tentative D call TRBD1 (7 bases). Trimming left V 5 bases short and J 6 bases short, with 13 bases between. Germline V gene sequence: CDR1 MNHEY, CDR2 SVGAGI. This CDR3 comprises 14 residues. CDR3 nucleotides: TGTGCCAGCAGTAGAGGGGGGACAGCCGGGGAGCTGTTTTTT. This translates into CASSRGGTAGELFF.